This is a list of T cell receptor beta chains from one sample in a study of blood T cell repertoires in COVID-19. Only in-frame clones appear in the TCRdb table, and some are missing; sequencing was by immunoSEQ multiplex PCR. The sample carries 160,000 or so clones, around four fifths recorded once. The sequencing sample was made of peripheral blood. The receptor set was obtained from a human donor in a cohort sampled during active COVID-19. Both conserved end residues are trimmed from each CDR3.

CDR3 protein: ASSVGASRGQETQY; J gene: TRBJ2-5; V gene: TRBV9
CDR3 protein: ASRAGRVGYGYT; J gene: TRBJ1-2; V gene: TRBV28
CDR3 protein: ASSPQNQQGYEQY; J gene: TRBJ2-7; V gene: TRBV13
CDR3 protein: AWSAQGVL; J gene: TRBJ1-1; V gene: TRBV30
CDR3 protein: AWTPRTGYEQY; J gene: TRBJ2-7; V gene: TRBV30
CDR3 protein: ASRRQKNTEAF; J gene: TRBJ1-1; V gene: TRBV2
CDR3 protein: ASSVHGAGPPYEQY; J gene: TRBJ2-7; V gene: TRBV10-1
CDR3 protein: ASSPERQAFFYNEQF; J gene: TRBJ2-1; V gene: TRBV4-3
CDR3 protein: ASIPRLGPYEQY; J gene: TRBJ2-7; V gene: TRBV6-5
CDR3 protein: AWTPAVGTEAF; J gene: TRBJ1-1; V gene: TRBV30
CDR3 protein: ASRSELGNYGYT; J gene: TRBJ1-2; V gene: TRBV7-2
CDR3 protein: ASSEQGARYNEQF; J gene: TRBJ2-1; V gene: TRBV10-2
CDR3 protein: ASSPATMGVYEQF; J gene: TRBJ2-1; V gene: TRBV7-2
CDR3 protein: AISDSRGNSRNTEAF; J gene: TRBJ1-1; V gene: TRBV10-3
CDR3 protein: ASSSGDRANYNEQF; J gene: TRBJ2-1; V gene: TRBV5-1
CDR3 protein: ASRYSGVSQETQY; J gene: TRBJ2-5; V gene: TRBV19
CDR3 protein: AISESQIRQGLSSSGANVLT; J gene: TRBJ2-6; V gene: TRBV10-3
CDR3 protein: SVQSFGQETQY; J gene: TRBJ2-5; V gene: TRBV29-1
CDR3 protein: ASSYILAGGYNEQF; J gene: TRBJ2-1; V gene: TRBV3-1/TRBV3-2
CDR3 protein: ASSEGYNSNQPQH; J gene: TRBJ1-5; V gene: TRBV6-1
CDR3 protein: ASSLVSYGYT; J gene: TRBJ1-2; V gene: TRBV28
CDR3 protein: ASSPQGDNTEAF; J gene: TRBJ1-1; V gene: TRBV18
CDR3 protein: ASSFRTSGSYEQY; J gene: TRBJ2-7; V gene: TRBV9
CDR3 protein: SAGILAGWSTDTQY; J gene: TRBJ2-3; V gene: TRBV29-1